The T cell receptor beta chain described here comes from a study of blood T cell repertoires in COVID-19. Study information: Sites in the United States, Italy and Spain provided acute and convalescent COVID-19 samples. T cells, B-cell-depleted T cells, or PBMCs provided the cDNA or gDNA that served as material.

The authors' processing: Using reference gene primer amplification, nucleated cell counts were estimated. TCRdb's table, derived via immunoSEQ multiplex PCR, lists solely in-frame clones and lacks some. For V, J and clone size, that table is used; D and trimming come from the DNA. The sample yields around 94,000 clones, about 83% seen once. This CDR3 comprises 16 residues. V was cut by 2 bases and J by 5 bases, with 13 bases left in between. Germline loops: CDR1 MNHEY, CDR2 SVGAGI. Sequences were obtained from peripheral blood. This chain uses TRBV6-5 with TRBJ1-6; a possible D gene is TRBD1 (5 bases). This TCR came from a man aged 35 to 55 with active or convalescent COVID-19. The DNA of the CDR3 is TGTGCCAGCAGTTACAGTGGTCAGGGCCATAATTCACCCCTCCACTTT. Translation: CASSYSGQGHNSPLHF.